This T cell receptor (beta chain) derives from a study of T cells in narcolepsy. Points from the study as a whole: Same-patient CSF and blood CD4+ T cell clonotypes included HCRT-specific and TRIB2-specific autoreactive ones.

The germline V gene encodes CDR1 SGHRS and CDR2 YFSETQ. J was trimmed by 5 bases and V by 4 bases; bases with no gene match: 10. This CDR3 has 16 amino acids. Worth noting for this clone: The target antigen is unknown.

Profiled with immunoSEQ multiplex PCR; TCRdb holds only in-frame clones, not every one. Of tens of thousands of clones listed, 82% were seen once; the top ten hold roughly 2.5%. This chain uses TRBV5-1 with TRBJ2-3; 10 bases agree with TRBD1. The specimen sequenced was CD45RA- memory CD4+ T cells from PBMCs. The clonotype comes from a human donor with narcolepsy. The CDR3: CASSLAPGQGIDTQYF. The DNA of the CDR3 is TGCGCCAGCAGCCTGGCCCCGGGACAGGGGATAGATACGCAGTATTTT.